Reported below is one T cell receptor (beta chain). This entry belongs to a study of shared clonotypes between healthy human individuals. About the research overall: The plates for each donor numbered three CD4 naive, three CD4 memory, two CD8 naive and one CD8 memory.

Data came from immunoSEQ multiplex PCR; TCRdb stores just in-frame clones and leaves some out. The sample has about 1.9 million clones, 93% seen once; the top ten hold less than 2%. CDR1 is ENHRY, CDR2 SYGVKD, per germline. CDR3 length: 13 residues. The V end was cut by 3 bases, the J end by 2 bases, with 8 bases between. Naive CD8 cells, CD45RO-negative and positively selected for CCR7, excluded terminally differentiated effector memory CD45RA+ cells. Specimen: naive CD8+ T cells from PBMCs. This clonotype originated in a man aged 18 to 30 in good health. Some clones in this sample may be carry-over from other donors' samples. The V call is TRBV10-3, the J call TRBJ2-7; D not resolved. In nucleotides, the CDR3 is TGTGCCATCAGTGATAACAGAGCCTACGAGCAGTACTTC. As protein: CAISDNRAYEQYF.